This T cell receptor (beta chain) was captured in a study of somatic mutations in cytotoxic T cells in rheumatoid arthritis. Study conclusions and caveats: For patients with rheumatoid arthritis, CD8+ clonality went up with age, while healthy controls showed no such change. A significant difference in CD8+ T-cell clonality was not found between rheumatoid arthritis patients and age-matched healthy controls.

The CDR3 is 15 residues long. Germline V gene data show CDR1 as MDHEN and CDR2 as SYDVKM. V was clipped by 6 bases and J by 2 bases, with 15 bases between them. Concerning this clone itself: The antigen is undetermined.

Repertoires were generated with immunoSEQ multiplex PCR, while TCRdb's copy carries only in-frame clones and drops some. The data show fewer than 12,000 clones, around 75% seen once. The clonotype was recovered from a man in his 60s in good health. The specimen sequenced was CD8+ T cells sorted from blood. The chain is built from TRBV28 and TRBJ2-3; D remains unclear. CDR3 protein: CASSLVSSFTDTQYF. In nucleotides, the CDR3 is TGTGCCAGCAGCCTCGTCTCGAGCTTCACAGATACGCAGTATTTT.